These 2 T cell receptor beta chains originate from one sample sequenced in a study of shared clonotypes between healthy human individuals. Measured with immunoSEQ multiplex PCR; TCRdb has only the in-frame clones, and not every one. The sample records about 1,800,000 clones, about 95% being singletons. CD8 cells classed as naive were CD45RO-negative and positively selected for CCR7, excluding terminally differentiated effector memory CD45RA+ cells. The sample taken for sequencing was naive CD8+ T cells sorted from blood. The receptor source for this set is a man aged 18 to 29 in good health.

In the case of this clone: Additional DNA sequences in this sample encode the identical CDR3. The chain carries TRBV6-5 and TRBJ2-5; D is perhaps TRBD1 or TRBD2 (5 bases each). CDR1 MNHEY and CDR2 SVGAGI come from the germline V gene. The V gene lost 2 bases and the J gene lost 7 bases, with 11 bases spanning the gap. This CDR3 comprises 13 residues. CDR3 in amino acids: CASSYGTGGTQYF. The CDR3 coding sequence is TGTGCCAGCAGTTACGGGACCGGCGGGACCCAGTACTTC.

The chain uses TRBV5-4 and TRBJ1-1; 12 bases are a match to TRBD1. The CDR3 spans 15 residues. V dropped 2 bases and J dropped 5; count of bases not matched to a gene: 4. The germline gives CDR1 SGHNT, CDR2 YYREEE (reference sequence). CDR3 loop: CASSFGTGGGTEAFF. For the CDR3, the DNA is TGTGCCAGCAGCTTTGGGACAGGGGGCGGGACTGAAGCTTTCTTT.